This entry lists 32 T cell receptor beta chains sequenced from one sample in a study of control samples from healthy donors and cancer patients. Data came from immunoSEQ multiplex PCR; TCRdb stores just in-frame clones and leaves some out. The repertoire holds more than 120,000 clones, with 91% as singletons. The sequencing input was blood. The receptors derive from a man aged 30-40 years in good health.

This chain joins TRBV6-5 and TRBJ1-3; a possible D gene is TRBD1 (6 bases). Germline lookup yields CDR1 MNHEY and CDR2 SVGAGI. There are 15 residues in the CDR3. V lost 6 bases and J 2 bases, leaving 14 bases between the germline ends. This chain's CDR3 is CASSPGARPGNTIYF. CDR3 in DNA: TGTGCCAGCAGCCCGGGGGCCCGACCTGGAAACACCATATATTTT.

The chain joins TRBV30 to TRBJ1-5, with 10 bases lining up with TRBD1. The trim removed 8 bases at V and 4 bases at J, leaving 5 bases unmatched. The CDR3 loop spans 13 amino acids. Looked up from germline, CDR1 is GTSNPN and CDR2 is SVGIG (reference sequence). CDR3 in DNA: TGTGCCAGTGGGACAGGGGTTAATCAGCCCCAGCATTTT. Residues: CASGTGVNQPQHF.

This clone was recorded a few times. The chain has TRBV30 and TRBJ1-3; D remains ambiguous. With 8 bases removed from V and 2 bases from J, the gap between germline ends came to 13 bases. This CDR3 has 13 amino acids. Germline CDR1 and CDR2: GTSNPN and SVGIG (reference sequence). CDR3 nucleotides: TGTGCCCTAGCGCTCTCCGCTGGAAACACCATATATTTT. It codes for CALALSAGNTIYF.

This clone was seen a single time. This rearrangement joins TRBV3-1 (or the pseudogene TRBV3-2) to TRBJ2-3; 10 nucleotides line up with TRBD2. CDR1 and CDR2 from the germline V gene are LGHDT and YNNKEL (reference sequence). Trimming removed 3 bases from V and 0 bases from J; junction bases left unmatched: 6. CDR3 size: 17 residues. Here the CDR3 reads CASSHGVAGGSTDTQYF. CDR3 bases: TGTGCCAGCAGCCATGGGGTAGCGGGGGGTAGCACAGATACGCAGTATTTT.

The chain joins TRBV2 to TRBJ2-4, with 8 bases that match TRBD2. The ends lost 8 bases at V and 0 bases at J; junction bases unmatched: 12. CDR3 length: 17 amino acids. Germline CDR1 SNHLY, CDR2 FYNNEI. The CDR3 sequence is CASAGSSGLLAKNIQYF. The CDR3 DNA sequence: TGTGCCAGCGCGGGGTCTAGCGGGCTACTAGCCAAAAACATTCAGTACTTC.

This rearrangement joins TRBV7-9 to TRBJ1-6; perhaps TRBD1 as D (6 bases). The CDR3 contains 17 residues. Trimming removed 5 bases at V and 4 bases at J, with 18 bases between. CDR1 and CDR2 (germline): SEHNR, FQNEAQ (reference sequence). CDR3 sequence (DNA): TGTGCCAGCAGCGCAACAGGGTTTAGCGGGTATAATTCACCCCTCCACTTT. Translated, it gives CASSATGFSGYNSPLHF.

The chain employs TRBV5-5 and TRBJ2-2; D is undetermined. The V gene lost 0 bases and the J gene lost 4 bases, with 7 bases spanning the gap. The length of the CDR3 is 14 residues. Germline CDR1 is SGHKS and CDR2 is YYEKEE (reference sequence). Here the CDR3 DNA reads TGTGCCAGCAGCTTGGACAGAACCACCGGGGAGCTGTTTTTT. It encodes CASSLDRTTGELFF.

The rearrangement uses TRBV18 and TRBJ1-5, with a possible D match to TRBD1 (5 bases). Germline CDR1 reads KGHSH; CDR2 reads LQKENI. V lost 2 bases, J lost 2 bases, and 13 bases lay in between. CDR3 length: 16 residues. The CDR3 DNA reads as TGTGCCAGCTCACCAGGTGGGGGTGTGGGCAATCAGCCCCAGCATTTT. Translation gives CASSPGGGVGNQPQHF. Supplemented by reference TRBV18 and TRBJ1-5, the full variable domain reads NAGVMQNPRHLVRRRGQEARLRCSPMKGHSHVYWYRQLPEEGLKFMVYLQKENIIDESGMPKERFSAEFPKEGPSILRIQQVVRGDSAAYFCASSPGGGVGNQPQHFGDGTRLSIL.

The chain couples TRBV6-5 to TRBJ2-3; the match to TRBD2 covers 9 bases. V was pared by 1 base and J by 5 bases, with 7 bases of the junction left unmatched. Germline V CDR1 and CDR2: MNHEY, SVGAGI. The CDR3 extends over 16 amino acids. CDR3 sequence (DNA): TGTGCCAGCAGTTACTATCGCGGGGGGGAAGGAGATACGCAGTATTTT. Encoded protein: CASSYYRGGEGDTQYF.

The CDR3 sequence is CASSSSGTHSSGANVLTF. The CDR3 DNA is TGTGCCAGCAGCTCATCCGGGACACATAGCTCTGGGGCCAACGTCCTGACTTTC. The genes are TRBV9 and TRBJ2-6; the D gene is possibly TRBD1 (6 bases). Germline CDR1 is SGDLS and CDR2 is YYNGEE. This CDR3 has 18 amino acids. Trimming cost V 4 bases and J 0 bases, with 17 bases left between them.

The J gene is TRBJ1-2, the V gene TRBV30; 7 bases fit TRBD1. The CDR3 contains 12 residues. The ends lost 5 bases at V and 4 bases at J; junction bases unmatched: 4. Per germline, CDR1 GTSNPN and CDR2 SVGIG (reference sequence). CDR3 sequence reads: CAWDGTAYGYTF. The CDR3 DNA is TGTGCCTGGGATGGGACAGCCTATGGCTACACCTTC.

The genes are TRBV11-3 and TRBJ2-2, with 12 bases identical to TRBD1. The germline V gene encodes CDR1 SGHNT and CDR2 YENEEA. This CDR3 comprises 16 residues. Unmatched junction bases numbered 8, after V lost 4 bases and J lost 8 bases. CDR3 DNA: TGTGCCAGCAGCTCTCCGGGACAGGGGGCGCGGGGGGAGCTGTTTTTT. Its translation: CASSSPGQGARGELFF.

The rearrangement joins TRBV29-1 to TRBJ2-1, with unresolved D. Trimming stripped 5 bases from V and 7 bases from J, with 9 bases between. Germline CDR1 is SQVTM and CDR2 is ANQGSEA. The CDR3 runs to 11 residues. The CDR3 DNA sequence: TGCAGCGTTCCCAAAGGGAATGAGCAGTTCTTC. Translation gives CSVPKGNEQFF.

The chain is built from TRBV12-3 or TRBV12-4 and TRBJ1-1; no firm D call. The CDR3 is 13 residues long. V was pared by 6 bases and J by 6 bases, with 14 bases between. CDR3 loop: CASSPSLVAEAFF. CDR3 nucleotides: TGTGCCAGCAGCCCCTCTTTGGTCGCTGAAGCTTTCTTT.

The rearrangement links TRBV7-9 to TRBJ2-3, with TRBD1 matching over 8 bases. J gave up 4 bases and V 1 base, and 7 bases lay outside the gene matches. The CDR3 runs 16 residues. CDR1 and CDR2 (germline): SEHNR, FQNEAQ (reference sequence). CDR3 amino acids: CASSLVIRQGPDTQYF. The CDR3 DNA sequence: TGTGCCAGCAGCTTAGTGATCCGACAGGGGCCAGATACGCAGTATTTT. The whole variable domain, remainder taken from reference TRBV7-9 and TRBJ2-3, is DTGVSQNPRHKITKRGQNVTFRCDPISEHNRLYWYRQTLGQGPEFLTYFQNEAQLEKSRLLSDRFSAERPKGSFSTLEIQRTEQGDSAMYLCASSLVIRQGPDTQYFGPGTRLTVL.

The gene calls are TRBV7-9 and TRBJ1-2; maybe TRBD1 (6 bases). V lost 1 base and J 6 bases, leaving 15 bases between the germline ends. The CDR3 totals 15 residues. Germline-derived CDR1 and CDR2 are SEHNR and FQNEAQ (reference sequence). CDR3 sequence: CASSLVVQGDDGYTF. CDR3 nucleotides: TGTGCCAGCAGCTTAGTGGTACAGGGAGACGATGGCTACACCTTC. The full variable domain, completed using reference TRBV7-9 and TRBJ1-2, is DTGVSQNPRHKITKRGQNVTFRCDPISEHNRLYWYRQTLGQGPEFLTYFQNEAQLEKSRLLSDRFSAERPKGSFSTLEIQRTEQGDSAMYLCASSLVVQGDDGYTFGSGTRLTVV.

The rearrangement uses TRBV7-9 and TRBJ1-1, with a possible D match to TRBD1 (6 bases). CDR1 is SEHNR and CDR2 is FQNEAQ in the germline V gene (reference sequence). The CDR3 extends over 15 amino acids. V was clipped by 6 bases and J by 0 bases, with 14 bases between them. In DNA form, the CDR3 reads TGTGCCAGCAGGGGGGCAGGTTCCATGAACACTGAAGCTTTCTTT. Translation: CASRGAGSMNTEAFF. The full variable domain, its missing parts supplied by reference TRBV7-9 and TRBJ1-1, is DTGVSQNPRHKITKRGQNVTFRCDPISEHNRLYWYRQTLGQGPEFLTYFQNEAQLEKSRLLSDRFSAERPKGSFSTLEIQRTEQGDSAMYLCASRGAGSMNTEAFFGQGTRLTVV.

There are a few counts of this clone. CDR3 bases: TGTGCCAGCAGCTTAGTTGGCTCCGCCACCTACGAGCAGTACTTC. Its translation is CASSLVGSATYEQYF. The chain recombines TRBV7-9 with TRBJ2-7; D is unresolved. Germline V gives CDR1 SEHNR, CDR2 FQNEAQ (reference sequence). V was trimmed by 1 base and J by 2 bases, leaving 12 bases between them. CDR3 length: 15 residues. The whole variable domain, filled in from reference TRBV7-9 and TRBJ2-7, reads DTGVSQNPRHKITKRGQNVTFRCDPISEHNRLYWYRQTLGQGPEFLTYFQNEAQLEKSRLLSDRFSAERPKGSFSTLEIQRTEQGDSAMYLCASSLVGSATYEQYFGPGTRLTVT.

The chain carries TRBV6-5 and TRBJ2-2; 9 nucleotides match TRBD1. Per the germline V gene, CDR1 is MNHEY and CDR2 is SVGAGI. The junction had 4 bases not matched to a gene; V was cut back by 7 bases and J by 4 bases. This CDR3 is built from 14 residues. The CDR3 DNA is TGTGCCAGCAAAGGGACAGGGCCCACCGGGGAGCTGTTTTTT. The encoded protein is CASKGTGPTGELFF.

The chain links TRBV15 to TRBJ1-5; no definite D call. CDR3 length: 14 amino acids. Germline CDR1 reads LNHNV; CDR2 reads YYDKDF (reference sequence). Trimming took off 5 bases at V and 2 bases at J, with 10 bases between the two ends. Written as DNA, the CDR3 is TGTGCCACCAGCGCGGGATTGGGCAATCAGCCCCAGCATTTT. It codes for CATSAGLGNQPQHF.

This clone was picked up one time. V gene TRBV2 combines with J gene TRBJ2-3, with D tentatively TRBD2 (7 bases). V was shortened by 3 bases and J by 5 bases, with 9 bases between the two germline ends. This CDR3 spans 13 amino acids. CDR1 SNHLY and CDR2 FYNNEI come from the germline V gene. The CDR3 protein is CASSEGGGDTQYF. CDR3 nucleotide sequence: TGTGCCAGCAGTGAGGGAGGGGGAGATACGCAGTATTTT.

The chain uses TRBV10-3 and TRBJ2-6; the D is unclear. The CDR3 runs to 17 residues. V dropped 2 bases and J dropped 2 bases, with 13 bases sitting between them. CDR1 is ENHRY, CDR2 SYGVKD, per germline. The DNA for the CDR3 is TGTGCCATCAGTGAGCGAAGTTTCGGAACTGGGGCCAACGTCCTGACTTTC. Its protein is CAISERSFGTGANVLTF.

The chain employs TRBV6-5 and TRBJ1-2; no reliable D call. The V end lost 7 bases, the J end lost 6 bases, and 15 bases lay between the germline ends. There are 13 residues in the CDR3. In germline, CDR1 is MNHEY, CDR2 SVGAGI. Here the CDR3 DNA reads TGTGCCAGCAAGTGGAGAGGGAATGATGGCTACACCTTC. Amino acid sequence: CASKWRGNDGYTF.

The J gene is TRBJ2-1, the V gene TRBV18; TRBD2 agrees at 13 bases. V dropped 2 bases and J dropped 5; count of bases not matched to a gene: 9. The CDR3 length is 18 residues. CDR1 is KGHSH and CDR2 is LQKENI in the germline V gene. The CDR3 nucleotides read TGTGCCAGCTCACCAAGATTAACTAGCGGGGGGGGACACAATGAGCAGTTCTTC. Translation gives CASSPRLTSGGGHNEQFF.

This clone was observed a single time. V gene TRBV6-5 combines with J gene TRBJ1-2, with TRBD1 as a possible D gene (5 bases). Germline CDR1 and CDR2: MNHEY and SVGAGI. The germline V and J ends were trimmed by 6 bases and 7 bases, with 15 bases remaining between them. The CDR3 is 13 amino acids. The CDR3 nucleotides are TGTGCCAGCAGATTGACAGAGTCGGTTGGCTACACCTTC. This translates into CASRLTESVGYTF.

The V and J genes are TRBV3-1 (or the pseudogene TRBV3-2) and TRBJ2-3; 15 bases fit TRBD2. Germline V gene lookup returns CDR1 LGHDT and CDR2 YNNKEL (reference sequence). The J segment lost 3 bases and the V segment lost 4 bases, leaving 8 bases of the junction unmatched. CDR3 length equals 18 residues. CDR3 loop: CASSPPGLAGGWTDTQYF. CDR3 bases: TGTGCCAGCAGCCCCCCGGGACTAGCGGGGGGCTGGACAGATACGCAGTATTTT.

The chain joins TRBV6-5 to TRBJ2-7; the D gene is possibly TRBD2 (7 bases). V lost 7 bases and J 3 bases, leaving 16 bases between the germline ends. CDR1 and CDR2 from the germline V gene are MNHEY and SVGAGI. The CDR3 is made up of 14 amino acids. The CDR3 here is CASIVGGDFYEQYF. The CDR3 nucleotides read TGTGCCAGCATAGTAGGGGGGGACTTCTACGAGCAGTACTTC.

This chain uses TRBV11-2 with TRBJ2-1; D might be TRBD1 (5 bases). CDR3 length: 16 residues. In germline, CDR1 is SGHAT, CDR2 FQNNGV. Trimming pared 5 bases from V and 3 bases from J, leaving 17 bases between. The CDR3 sequence is CASSVGEGANYNEQFF. The CDR3, as DNA: TGTGCCAGCAGCGTGGGTGAAGGGGCCAACTACAATGAGCAGTTCTTC.

This clone was counted between two and nine times. J is TRBJ1-5 and V is TRBV19; D remains ambiguous. Trimming removed 5 bases at V and 1 base at J, with 9 bases between. The CDR3 is made up of 14 amino acids. Germline V gene data show CDR1 as LNHDA and CDR2 as SQIVND (reference sequence). The CDR3 DNA reads as TGTGCCAGTAGTCCCCTAAGAAGCAATCAGCCCCAGCATTTT. It is translated as CASSPLRSNQPQHF.

The rearrangement uses TRBV9 and TRBJ1-4, with D perhaps TRBD1 (5 bases). Trimming cost V 4 bases and J 8 bases, with 15 bases left between them. Germline CDR1 is SGDLS and CDR2 is YYNGEE. The length of the CDR3 is 14 residues. As DNA, the CDR3 is TGTGCCAGCAGCTCAAGGTCCGCAGGGGAAAAACTGTTTTTT. Its translation: CASSSRSAGEKLFF. The variable domain in full, completed from reference TRBV9 and TRBJ1-4, reads DSGVTQTPKHLITATGQRVTLRCSPRSGDLSVYWYQQSLDQGLQFLIQYYNGEERAKGNILERFSAQQFPDLHSELNLSSLELGDSALYFCASSSRSAGEKLFFGSGTQLSVL.

V gene TRBV5-6 combines with J gene TRBJ1-2; D gene ambiguous. The ends were cut back, 1 base at V and 0 bases at J, with 7 bases in the middle. The CDR3 has 14 residues. Germline V gives CDR1 SGHDT, CDR2 YYEEEE. CDR3 protein: CASSLISSNYGYTF. CDR3 bases: TGTGCCAGCAGCTTGATTTCGTCTAACTATGGCTACACCTTC.

The V and J genes are TRBV19 and TRBJ2-7; 9 nucleotides match TRBD1. The CDR3 extends over 15 amino acids. Per the germline V gene, CDR1 is LNHDA and CDR2 is SQIVND (reference sequence). Trimming at V came to 5 bases and at J to 2 bases, leaving 7 bases not matched to a gene. CDR3 DNA: TGTGCCAGTAGTGTAGGGACAGGGAATCCCTACGAGCAGTACTTC. This gives the protein CASSVGTGNPYEQYF.